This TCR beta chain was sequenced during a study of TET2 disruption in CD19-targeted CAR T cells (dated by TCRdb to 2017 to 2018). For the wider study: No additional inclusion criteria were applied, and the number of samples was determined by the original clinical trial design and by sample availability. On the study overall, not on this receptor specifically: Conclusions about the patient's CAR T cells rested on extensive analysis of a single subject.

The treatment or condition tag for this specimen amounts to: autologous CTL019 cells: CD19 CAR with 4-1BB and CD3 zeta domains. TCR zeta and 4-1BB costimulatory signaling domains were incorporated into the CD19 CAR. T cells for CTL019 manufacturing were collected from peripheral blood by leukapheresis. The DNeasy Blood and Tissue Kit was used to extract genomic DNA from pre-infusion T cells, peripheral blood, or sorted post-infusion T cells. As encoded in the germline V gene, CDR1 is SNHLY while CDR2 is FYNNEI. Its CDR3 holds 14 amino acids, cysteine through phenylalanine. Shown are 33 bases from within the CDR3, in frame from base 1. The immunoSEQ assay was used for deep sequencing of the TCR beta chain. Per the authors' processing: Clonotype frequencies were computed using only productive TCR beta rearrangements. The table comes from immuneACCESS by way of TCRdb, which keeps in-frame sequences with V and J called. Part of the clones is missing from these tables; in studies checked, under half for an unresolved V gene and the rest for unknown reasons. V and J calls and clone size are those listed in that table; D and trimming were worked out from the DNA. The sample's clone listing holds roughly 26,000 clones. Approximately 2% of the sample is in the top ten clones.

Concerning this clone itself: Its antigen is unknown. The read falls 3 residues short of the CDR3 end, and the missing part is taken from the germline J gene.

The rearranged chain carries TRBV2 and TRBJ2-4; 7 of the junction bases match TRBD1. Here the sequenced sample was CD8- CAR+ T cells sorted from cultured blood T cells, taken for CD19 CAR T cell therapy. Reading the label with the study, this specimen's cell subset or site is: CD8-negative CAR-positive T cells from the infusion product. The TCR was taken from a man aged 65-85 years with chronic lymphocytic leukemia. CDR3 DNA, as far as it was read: TGTGCCAGCAGTGACCAGGGGGTAGGTCAGCCT. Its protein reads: CASSDQGVGQP. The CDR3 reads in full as CASSDQGVGQPQYF.